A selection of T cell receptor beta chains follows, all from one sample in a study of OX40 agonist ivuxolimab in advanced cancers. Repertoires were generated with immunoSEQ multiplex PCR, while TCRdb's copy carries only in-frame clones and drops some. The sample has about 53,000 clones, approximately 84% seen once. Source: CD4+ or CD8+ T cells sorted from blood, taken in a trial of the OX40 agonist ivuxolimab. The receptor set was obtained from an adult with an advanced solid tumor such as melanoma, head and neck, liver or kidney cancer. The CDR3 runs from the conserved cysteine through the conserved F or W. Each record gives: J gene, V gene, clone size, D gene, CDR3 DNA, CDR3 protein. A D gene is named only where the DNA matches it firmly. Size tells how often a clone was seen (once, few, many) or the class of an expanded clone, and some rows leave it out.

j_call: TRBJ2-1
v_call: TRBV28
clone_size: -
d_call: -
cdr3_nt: TGTGCCAGCACCCTGCGAGAGCGGCGGTTCTTC
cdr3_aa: CASTLRERRFF

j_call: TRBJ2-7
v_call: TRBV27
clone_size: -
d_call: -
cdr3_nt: TGTGCCACAAGGGGACTGAACTACGAGCAGTACTTC
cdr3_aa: CATRGLNYEQYF

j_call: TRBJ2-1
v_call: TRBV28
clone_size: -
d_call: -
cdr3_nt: TGTGCCAGCAGTTTACCCCGGGGTCTCGCGTTCTTC
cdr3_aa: CASSLPRGLAFF

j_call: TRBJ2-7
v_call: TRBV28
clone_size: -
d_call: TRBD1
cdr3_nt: TGTGCCAGCAGTTCGCCCGGGACAGGCTCCTACTACGAGCAGTACTTC
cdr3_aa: CASSSPGTGSYYEQYF

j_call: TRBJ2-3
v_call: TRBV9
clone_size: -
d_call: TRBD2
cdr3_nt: TGTGCCAGCAGCCCGTGGACTAGGTCAAGTACAGATACGCAGTATTTT
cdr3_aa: CASSPWTRSSTDTQYF

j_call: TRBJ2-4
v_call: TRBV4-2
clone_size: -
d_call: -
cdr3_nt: TGTGCCAGCAGCCAAGTGGAGGGAGTGACCAAAAACATTCAGTACTTC
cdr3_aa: CASSQVEGVTKNIQYF

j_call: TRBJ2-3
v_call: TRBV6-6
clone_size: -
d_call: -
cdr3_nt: TGTGCCAGCAGTCCCTGGACCACCCTGGATACGCAGTATTTT
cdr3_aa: CASSPWTTLDTQYF

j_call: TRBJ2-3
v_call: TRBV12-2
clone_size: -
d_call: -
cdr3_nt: TGTGCAAGTCGCCTGCCAGAGACCTTCACAGATACGCAGTATTTT
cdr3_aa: CASRLPETFTDTQYF

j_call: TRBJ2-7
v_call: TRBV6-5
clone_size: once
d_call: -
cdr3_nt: TGTGCCAGCAGTTACGAACCAGGAACCTACGAGCAGTACTTC
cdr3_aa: CASSYEPGTYEQYF

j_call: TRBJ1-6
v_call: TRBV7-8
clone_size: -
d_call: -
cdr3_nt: TGTGCCAGCAGCTTAACCCGACAGCCTAATTCACCCCTCCACTTT
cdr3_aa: CASSLTRQPNSPLHF

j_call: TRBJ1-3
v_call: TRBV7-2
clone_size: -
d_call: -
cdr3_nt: TGCGCCAGCAGCTTAAAGGGGACCATATATTTT
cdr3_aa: CASSLKGTIYF

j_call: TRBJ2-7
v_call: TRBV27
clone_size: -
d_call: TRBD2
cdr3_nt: TGTGCCAGCGCCCGCGGCGGGAGTTCCTACGAGCAGTACTTC
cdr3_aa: CASARGGSSYEQYF

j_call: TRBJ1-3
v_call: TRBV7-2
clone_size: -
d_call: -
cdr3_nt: TGTGCCAGCAGCCCATCCGGATGGGGCAACTCTGGAAACACCATATATTTT
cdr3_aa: CASSPSGWGNSGNTIYF

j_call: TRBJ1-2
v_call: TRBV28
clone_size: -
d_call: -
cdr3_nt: TGTGCCAGCACCAACCCCTCGGGTAGCCATGGCTACACCTTC
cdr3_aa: CASTNPSGSHGYTF

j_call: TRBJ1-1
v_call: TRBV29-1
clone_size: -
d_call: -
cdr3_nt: TGCAGCGTTGAGCCAGGAGGAACTGAAGCTTTCTTT
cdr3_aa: CSVEPGGTEAFF

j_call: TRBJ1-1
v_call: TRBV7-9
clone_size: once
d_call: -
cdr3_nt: TGTGCCAGCAGCTCCGGGCAGGACGAAGCTTTCTTT
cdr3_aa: CASSSGQDEAFF

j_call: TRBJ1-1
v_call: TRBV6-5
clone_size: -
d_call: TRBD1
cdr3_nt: TGTGCCAGCAGTTCCCCGGGACAGATGAACACTGAAGCTTTCTTT
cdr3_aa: CASSSPGQMNTEAFF

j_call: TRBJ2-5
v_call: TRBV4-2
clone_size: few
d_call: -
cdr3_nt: TGTGCCAGCAGCCAGAGGAGACAGGGACTTGGAGAGACCCAGTACTTC
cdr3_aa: CASSQRRQGLGETQYF

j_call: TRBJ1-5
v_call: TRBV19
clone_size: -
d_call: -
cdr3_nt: TGTGCCAGTCGACAGAGGACTAGCCATCAGCCCCAGCATTTT
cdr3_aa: CASRQRTSHQPQHF

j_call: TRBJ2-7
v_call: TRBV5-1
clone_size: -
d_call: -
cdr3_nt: TGCGCCAGCAGCTTTCCCTACGAGCAGTACTTC
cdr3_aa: CASSFPYEQYF

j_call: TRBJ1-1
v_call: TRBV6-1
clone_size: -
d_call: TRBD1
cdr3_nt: TGTGCCAGCAGTGGGGACAGGGGGGATAGTGAAGCTTTCTTT
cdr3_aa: CASSGDRGDSEAFF

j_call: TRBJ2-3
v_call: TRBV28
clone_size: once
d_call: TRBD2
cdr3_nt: TGTGCCAGCCGGGGGGGCCCAGATACGCAGTATTTT
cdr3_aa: CASRGGPDTQYF

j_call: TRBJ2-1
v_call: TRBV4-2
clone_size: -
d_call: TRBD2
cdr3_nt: TGTGCCAGCAGCCAAAGAAGCGGGAGGGATAATGAGCAGTTCTTC
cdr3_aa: CASSQRSGRDNEQFF

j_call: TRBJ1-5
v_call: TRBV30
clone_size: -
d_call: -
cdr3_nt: TGTGCCTGGAGGCAGACAGGCGGGAACAATCAGCCCCAGCATTTT
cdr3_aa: CAWRQTGGNNQPQHF

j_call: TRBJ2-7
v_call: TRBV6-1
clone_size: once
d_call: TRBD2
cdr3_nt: TGTGCCAGCAGTGAAGCCGGTAGCGGGATGAACGAGCAGTACTTC
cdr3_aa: CASSEAGSGMNEQYF

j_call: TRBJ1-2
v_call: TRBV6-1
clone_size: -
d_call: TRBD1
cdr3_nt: TGTGCCAGCAGCCCCTACACAGGGGCCCCTGGCTACACCTTC
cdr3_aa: CASSPYTGAPGYTF

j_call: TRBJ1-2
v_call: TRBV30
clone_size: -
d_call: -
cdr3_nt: TGTGCCTGGAGCCGACGGGCGCGGGGCTACACCTTC
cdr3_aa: CAWSRRARGYTF

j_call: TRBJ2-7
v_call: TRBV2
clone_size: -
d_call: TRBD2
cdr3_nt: TGTGCCAGCAGCGGAGCTAGCGGGTACTACGAGCAGTACTTC
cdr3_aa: CASSGASGYYEQYF

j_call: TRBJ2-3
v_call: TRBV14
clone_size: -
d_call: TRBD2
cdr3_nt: TGTGCCAGCAGCCAAGGGACTAGCGCAGATACGCAGTATTTT
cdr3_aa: CASSQGTSADTQYF

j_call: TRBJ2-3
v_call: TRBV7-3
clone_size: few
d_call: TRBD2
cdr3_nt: TGTGCCAGCAGCTTAACGTCCGGCGGGGGAGGCAACACAGATACGCAGTATTTT
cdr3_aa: CASSLTSGGGGNTDTQYF

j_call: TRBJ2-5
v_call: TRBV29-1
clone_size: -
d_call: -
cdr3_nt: TGCAGCGTTCCTATACAAGAGACCCAGTACTTC
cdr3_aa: CSVPIQETQYF

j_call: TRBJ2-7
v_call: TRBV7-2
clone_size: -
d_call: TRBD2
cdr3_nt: TGTGCCAGCAGACTAGCGGGAGCTGGGGAGCAGTACTTC
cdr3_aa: CASRLAGAGEQYF

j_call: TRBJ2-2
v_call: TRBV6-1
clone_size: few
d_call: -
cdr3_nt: TGTGCCAGCGGTCATCAGGGCTTGCGGGAGCTGTTTTTT
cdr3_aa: CASGHQGLRELFF

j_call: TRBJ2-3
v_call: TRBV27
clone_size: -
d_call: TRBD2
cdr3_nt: TGTGCCAGCAGTTTATCTCCGGGAGGGGAGGACAATACGCAGTATTTT
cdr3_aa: CASSLSPGGEDNTQYF

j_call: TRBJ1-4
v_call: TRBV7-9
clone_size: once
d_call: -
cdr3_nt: TGTGCCAGCAGTCCGGGACGGAGTAATGAAAAACTGTTTTTT
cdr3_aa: CASSPGRSNEKLFF

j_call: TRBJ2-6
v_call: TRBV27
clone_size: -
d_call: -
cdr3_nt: TGTGCCAGCTTGCCCGGGTTCGCGGGGGCCAACGTCCTGACTTTC
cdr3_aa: CASLPGFAGANVLTF

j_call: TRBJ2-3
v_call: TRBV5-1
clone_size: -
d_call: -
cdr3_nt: TGCGCCAGCAGCTTTTCACCCGGCACAGATACGCAGTATTTT
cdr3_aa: CASSFSPGTDTQYF

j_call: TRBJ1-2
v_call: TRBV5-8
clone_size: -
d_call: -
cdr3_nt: TGTGCCAGCAGCTTGGCCAGCTTTGGCTACACCTTC
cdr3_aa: CASSLASFGYTF

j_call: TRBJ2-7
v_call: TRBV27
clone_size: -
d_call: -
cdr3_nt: TGTGCCAGCAGTTTATCGGGGGGACACCGCACCGAGCAGTACTTC
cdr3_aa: CASSLSGGHRTEQYF

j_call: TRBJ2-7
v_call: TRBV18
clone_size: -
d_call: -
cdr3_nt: TGTGCCAGCTCAGGGCGCGGAGCGTACGAGCAGTACTTC
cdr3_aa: CASSGRGAYEQYF

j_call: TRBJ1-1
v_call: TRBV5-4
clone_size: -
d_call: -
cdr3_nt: TGTGCCAGCAGCTTGAAAAATAATCGGGGGGCAGGCACTGAAGCTTTCTTT
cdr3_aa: CASSLKNNRGAGTEAFF

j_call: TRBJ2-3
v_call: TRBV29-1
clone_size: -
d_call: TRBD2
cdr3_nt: TGCAGCGTCGGGACTAGCGGGCCGGCAGATACGCAGTATTTT
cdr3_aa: CSVGTSGPADTQYF

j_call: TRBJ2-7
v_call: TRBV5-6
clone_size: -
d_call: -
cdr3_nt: TGTGCCAGCAGCTTGGGACCCCCCGACAGGATCTCCTACGAGCAGTACTTC
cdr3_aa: CASSLGPPDRISYEQYF

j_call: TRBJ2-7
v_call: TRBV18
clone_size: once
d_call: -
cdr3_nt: TGTGCCAGCTCACCTGGGGGGGAGCAGTACTTC
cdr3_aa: CASSPGGEQYF

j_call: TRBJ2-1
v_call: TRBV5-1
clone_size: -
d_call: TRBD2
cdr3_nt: TGCGCCAGCAGCCCTACAACTAGCGCCACCTACAATGAGCAGTTCTTC
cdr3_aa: CASSPTTSATYNEQFF